These 2 T cell receptor beta chains originate from one sample sequenced in a study of shared clonotypes between healthy human individuals. Profiling relied on immunoSEQ multiplex PCR, and the TCRdb table lists in-frame clones only, not all of them. The sample includes approximately 1.9 million clones, roughly 95% of them seen just once. Positive CCR7 selection of CD45RO-negative cells yielded the naive CD8 cells, and terminally differentiated effector memory CD45RA+ cells were excluded. Input material: naive CD8+ T cells from PBMCs. The origin of the receptors is a man aged 18 to 30 in good health. Some clones in this sample may be carry-over from other donors' samples.

In its sample, this clone was seen once. The V and J genes are TRBV6-8 and TRBJ2-7; D gene unclear. CDR3 length: 14 residues. V shed 3 bases and J shed 5 bases, with 14 bases lying between them. Germline CDR1 reads MNHGY; CDR2 reads SAAAGT. The CDR3 sequence is CASSYRSAPNEQYF. In nucleotides, the CDR3 is TGTGCCAGCAGTTATCGGTCAGCACCTAACGAGCAGTACTTC.

This sequence joins TRBV13 and TRBJ2-7, with 14 positions matching TRBD2. This CDR3 has 14 residues. Trimming removed 5 bases from V and 7 bases from J; junction bases left unmatched: 4. The germline gives CDR1 PRHDT, CDR2 FYEKMQ (reference sequence). The CDR3 DNA reads as TGTGCCAGCAGCCTGACTAGCGGGAGGGAAGAGCAGTACTTC. The encoded protein is CASSLTSGREEQYF. The whole variable domain, remainder taken from reference TRBV13 and TRBJ2-7, is AAGVIQSPRHLIKEKRETATLKCYPIPRHDTVYWYQQGPGQDPQFLISFYEKMQSDKGSIPDRFSAQQFSDYHSELNMSSLELGDSALYFCASSLTSGREEQYFGPGTRLTVT.